This TCR beta chain was obtained from a study of technical replicates of blood from a few donors. From germline, CDR1 is SEHNR and CDR2 FQNEAQ (reference sequence). CDR3 length: 15 residues. J was trimmed by 4 bases and V by 5 bases; bases with no gene match: 9. Profiled with immunoSEQ multiplex PCR; TCRdb holds only in-frame clones, not every one. Of under 100,000 clones listed, around 96% are singletons. The V call is TRBV7-9, the J call TRBJ2-7; TRBD2 agrees at 9 bases. The receptor comes from a human donor in good health. The sequenced sample consisted of T cells isolated from PBMCs. The CDR3 nucleotides are TGTGCCAGCAGCAAATCCGGGACTAGCATTTACGAGCAGTACTTC. This sequence encodes CASSKSGTSIYEQYF.